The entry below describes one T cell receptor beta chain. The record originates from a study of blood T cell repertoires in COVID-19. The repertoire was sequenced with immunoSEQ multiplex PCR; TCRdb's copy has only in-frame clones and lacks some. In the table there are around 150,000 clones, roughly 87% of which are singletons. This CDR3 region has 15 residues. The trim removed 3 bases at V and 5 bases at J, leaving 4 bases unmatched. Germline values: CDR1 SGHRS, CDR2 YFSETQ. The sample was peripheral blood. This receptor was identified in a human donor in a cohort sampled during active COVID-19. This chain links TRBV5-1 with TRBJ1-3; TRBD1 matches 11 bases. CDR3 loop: CASSYGTGGRNTIYF. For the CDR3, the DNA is TGCGCCAGCAGCTACGGGACAGGGGGTAGAAACACCATATATTTT.